This T cell receptor (beta chain) derives from a study of a mutant IDH1 vaccine in newly diagnosed glioma. Overall study context: Radiotherapy, temozolomide, or both had been given previously, and both were given to most. Regarding the study as a whole: Vaccination induced immune responses in around 94% of patients.

The sample's time point: week 5, during vaccination. Topical imiquimod accompanied each vaccine dose, which consisted of 300 ug of mutant IDH1 20-mer peptide. Sequencing was performed with immunoSEQ multiplex PCR; in TCRdb, only in-frame clones are kept and a portion is missing. The sample has around 50,000 clones, 70% to 90% seen once; the top ten hold roughly 5%. Per the germline V gene, CDR1 is SGHAT and CDR2 is FQNNGV. The CDR3 spans 14 residues. The V segment lost 3 bases and the J segment 0 bases; nucleotides outside the gene matches: 0. With regard to this clone: The target antigen is unknown.

This receptor was identified in a woman aged 40 to 55 with glioma. The sequences come from PBMCs, collected from a glioma patient whose treatment included an IDH1 peptide vaccine. V is TRBV11-2 and J is TRBJ2-3; TRBD1 matches 7 bases. The chain's CDR3 is CASSFRGSTDTQYF. DNA of the CDR3: TGTGCCAGCAGCTTCAGGGGGAGCACAGATACGCAGTATTTT.